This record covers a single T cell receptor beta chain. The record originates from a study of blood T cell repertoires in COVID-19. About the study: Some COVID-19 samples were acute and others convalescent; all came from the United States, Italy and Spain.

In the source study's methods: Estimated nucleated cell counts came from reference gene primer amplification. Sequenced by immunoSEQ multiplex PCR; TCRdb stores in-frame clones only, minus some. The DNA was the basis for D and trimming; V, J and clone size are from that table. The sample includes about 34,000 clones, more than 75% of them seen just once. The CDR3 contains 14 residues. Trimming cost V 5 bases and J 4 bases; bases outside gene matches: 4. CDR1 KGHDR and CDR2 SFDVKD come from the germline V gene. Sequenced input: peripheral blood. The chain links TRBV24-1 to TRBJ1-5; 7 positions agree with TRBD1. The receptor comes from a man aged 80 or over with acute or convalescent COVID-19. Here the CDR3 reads CATSGTGVNQPQHF. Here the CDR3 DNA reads TGTGCCACCAGTGGAACAGGGGTGAATCAGCCCCAGCATTTT.